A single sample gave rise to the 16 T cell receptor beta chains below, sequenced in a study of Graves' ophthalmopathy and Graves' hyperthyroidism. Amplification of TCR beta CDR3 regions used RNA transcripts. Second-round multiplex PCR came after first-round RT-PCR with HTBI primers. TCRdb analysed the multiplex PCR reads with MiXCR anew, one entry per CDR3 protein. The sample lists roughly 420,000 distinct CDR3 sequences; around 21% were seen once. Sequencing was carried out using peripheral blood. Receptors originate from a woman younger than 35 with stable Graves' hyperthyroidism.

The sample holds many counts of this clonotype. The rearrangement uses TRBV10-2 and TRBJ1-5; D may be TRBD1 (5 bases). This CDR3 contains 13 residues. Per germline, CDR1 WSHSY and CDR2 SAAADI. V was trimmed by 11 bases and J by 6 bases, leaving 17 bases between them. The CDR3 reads CAASGQGSQPQHF. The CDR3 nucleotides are TGCGCCGCCAGCGGGCAGGGCAGTCAGCCCCAGCATTTT.

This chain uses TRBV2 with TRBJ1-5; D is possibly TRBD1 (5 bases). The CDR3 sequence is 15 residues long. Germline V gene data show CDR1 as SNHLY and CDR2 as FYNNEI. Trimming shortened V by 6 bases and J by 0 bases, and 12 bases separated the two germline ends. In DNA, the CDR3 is TGTGCCAGCAGACCACTTCAGGGTAGCAATCAGCCCCAGCATTTT. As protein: CASRPLQGSNQPQHF.

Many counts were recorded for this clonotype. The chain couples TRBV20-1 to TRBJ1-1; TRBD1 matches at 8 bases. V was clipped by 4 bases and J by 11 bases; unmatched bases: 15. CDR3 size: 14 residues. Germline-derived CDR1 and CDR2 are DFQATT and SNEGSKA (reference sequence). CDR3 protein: CSATRPGGDFGAFF. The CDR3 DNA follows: TGCAGTGCTACACGTCCAGGGGGCGATTTCGGTGCTTTCTTT.

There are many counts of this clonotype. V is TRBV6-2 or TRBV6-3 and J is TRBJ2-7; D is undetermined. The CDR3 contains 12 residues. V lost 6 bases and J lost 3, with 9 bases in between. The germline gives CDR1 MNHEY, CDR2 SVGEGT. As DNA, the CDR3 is TGTGCCAGCAGCGACAATAGCTACGAGCAGTACTTC. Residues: CASSDNSYEQYF.

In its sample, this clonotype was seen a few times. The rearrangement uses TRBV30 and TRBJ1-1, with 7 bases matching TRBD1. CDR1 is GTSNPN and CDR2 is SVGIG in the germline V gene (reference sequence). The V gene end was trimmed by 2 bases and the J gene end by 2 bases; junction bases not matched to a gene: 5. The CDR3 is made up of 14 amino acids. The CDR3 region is CAWSLGTANTEAFF. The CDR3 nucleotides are TGTGCCTGGAGTCTCGGGACAGCTAACACTGAAGCTTTCTTT. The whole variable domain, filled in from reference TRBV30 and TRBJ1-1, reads SQTIHQWPATLVQPVGSPLSLECTVEGTSNPNLYWYRQAAGRGLQLLFYSVGIGQISSEVPQNLSASRPQDRQFILSSKKLLLSDSGFYLCAWSLGTANTEAFFGQGTRLTVV.

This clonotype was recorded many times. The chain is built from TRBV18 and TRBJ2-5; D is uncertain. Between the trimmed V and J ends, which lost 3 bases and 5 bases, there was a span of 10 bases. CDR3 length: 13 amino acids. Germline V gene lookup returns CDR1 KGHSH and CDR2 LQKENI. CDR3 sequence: CASSPKATETQYF. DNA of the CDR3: TGTGCCAGCTCACCCAAGGCAACCGAGACCCAGTACTTC.

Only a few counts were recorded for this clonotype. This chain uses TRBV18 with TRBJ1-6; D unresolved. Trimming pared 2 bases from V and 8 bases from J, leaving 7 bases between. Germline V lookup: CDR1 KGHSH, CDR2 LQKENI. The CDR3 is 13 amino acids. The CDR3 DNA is TGTGCCAGCTCACCAAGAGCAGATTCACCCCTCCACTTT. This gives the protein CASSPRADSPLHF. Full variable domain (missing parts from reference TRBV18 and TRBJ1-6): NAGVMQNPRHLVRRRGQEARLRCSPMKGHSHVYWYRQLPEEGLKFMVYLQKENIIDESGMPKERFSAEFPKEGPSILRIQQVVRGDSAAYFCASSPRADSPLHFGNGTRLTVT.

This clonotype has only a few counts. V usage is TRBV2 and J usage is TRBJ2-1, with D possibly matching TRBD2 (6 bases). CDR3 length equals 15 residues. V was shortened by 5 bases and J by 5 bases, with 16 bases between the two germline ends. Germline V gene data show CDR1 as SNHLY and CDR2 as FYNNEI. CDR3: CASSPWGRINNEQFF. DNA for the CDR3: TGTGCCAGCAGTCCCTGGGGGAGGATCAACAATGAGCAGTTCTTC.

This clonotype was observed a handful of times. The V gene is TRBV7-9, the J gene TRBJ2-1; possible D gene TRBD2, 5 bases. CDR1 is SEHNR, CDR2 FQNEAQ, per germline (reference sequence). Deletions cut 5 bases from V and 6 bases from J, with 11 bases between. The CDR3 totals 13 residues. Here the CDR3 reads CASSDYRGNEQFF. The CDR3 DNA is TGTGCCAGCAGCGATTATCGGGGCAATGAGCAGTTCTTC.

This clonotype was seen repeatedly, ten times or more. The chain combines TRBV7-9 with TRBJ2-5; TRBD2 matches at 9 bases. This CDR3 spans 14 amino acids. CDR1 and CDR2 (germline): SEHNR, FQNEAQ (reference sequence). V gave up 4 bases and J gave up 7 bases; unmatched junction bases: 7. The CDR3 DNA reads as TGTGCCAGCAGCTCCCTCATGCGGGAGGGGACCCAGTACTTC. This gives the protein CASSSLMREGTQYF.

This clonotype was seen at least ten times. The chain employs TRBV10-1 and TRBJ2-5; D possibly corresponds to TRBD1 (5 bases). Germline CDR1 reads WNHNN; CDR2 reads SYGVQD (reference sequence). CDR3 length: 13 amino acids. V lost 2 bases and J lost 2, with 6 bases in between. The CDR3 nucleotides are TGCGCCAGCAGTGAGGCAGGGCAAGAGACCCAGTACTTC. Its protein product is CASSEAGQETQYF.

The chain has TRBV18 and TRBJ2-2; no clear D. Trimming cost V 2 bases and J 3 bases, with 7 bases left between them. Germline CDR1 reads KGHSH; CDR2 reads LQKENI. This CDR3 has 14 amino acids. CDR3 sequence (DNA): TGTGCCAGCTCACCAGGGCCGGACACCGGGGAGCTGTTTTTT. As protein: CASSPGPDTGELFF.

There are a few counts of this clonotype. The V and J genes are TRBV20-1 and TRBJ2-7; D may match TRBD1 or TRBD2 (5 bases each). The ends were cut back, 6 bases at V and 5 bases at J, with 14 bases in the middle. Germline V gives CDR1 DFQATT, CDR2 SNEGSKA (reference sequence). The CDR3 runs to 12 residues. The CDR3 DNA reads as TGCAGTGCCCTGGGACCGGCCGACGAGCAGTACTTC. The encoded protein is CSALGPADEQYF.

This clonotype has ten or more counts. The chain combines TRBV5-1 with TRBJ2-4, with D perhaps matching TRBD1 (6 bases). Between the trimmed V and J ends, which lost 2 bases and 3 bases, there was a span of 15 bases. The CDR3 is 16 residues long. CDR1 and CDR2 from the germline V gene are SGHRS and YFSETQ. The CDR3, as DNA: TGCGCCAGCAGCTTCTCGTTTGGACAGAACAAAAACATTCAGTACTTC. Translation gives CASSFSFGQNKNIQYF.

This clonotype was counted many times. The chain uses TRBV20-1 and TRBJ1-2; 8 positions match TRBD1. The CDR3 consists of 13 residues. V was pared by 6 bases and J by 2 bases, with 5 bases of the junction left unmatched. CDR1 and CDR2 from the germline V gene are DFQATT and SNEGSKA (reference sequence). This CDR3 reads CSAKDRVNYGYTF. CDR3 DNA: TGCAGTGCAAAGGACAGGGTGAACTATGGCTACACCTTC.

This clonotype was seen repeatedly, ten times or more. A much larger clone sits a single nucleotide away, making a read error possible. This chain's CDR3 is CASSSGVDIQYF. CDR3 DNA: TGTGCCAGCAGTTCTGGGGTGGACATTCAGTACTTC. The chain links TRBV12-3 or TRBV12-4 to TRBJ2-4; no definite D call. The CDR3 spans 12 residues. The germline V and J ends were trimmed by 4 bases and 8 bases, with 9 bases remaining between them.